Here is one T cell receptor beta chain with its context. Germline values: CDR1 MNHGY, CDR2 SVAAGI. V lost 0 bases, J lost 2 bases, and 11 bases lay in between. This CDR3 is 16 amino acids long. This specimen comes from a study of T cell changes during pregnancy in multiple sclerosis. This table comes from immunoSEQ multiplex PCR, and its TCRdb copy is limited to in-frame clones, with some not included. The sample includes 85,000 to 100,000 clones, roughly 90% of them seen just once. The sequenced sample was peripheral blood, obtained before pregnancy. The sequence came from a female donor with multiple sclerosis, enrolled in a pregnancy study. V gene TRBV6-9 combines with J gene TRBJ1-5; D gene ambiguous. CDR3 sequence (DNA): TGTGCCAGCAGTTATTCACTGCTCGGGGGCAATCAGCCCCAGCATTTT. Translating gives CASSYSLLGGNQPQHF.